This is a list of T cell receptor beta chains from one sample in a study of OX40 agonist ivuxolimab in advanced cancers. Method: immunoSEQ multiplex PCR; TCRdb's copy keeps in-frame clones and lacks some. In the table there are approximately 84,000 clones, approximately 89% of which are singletons. This sample comprised CD4+ or CD8+ T cells sorted from blood, obtained in a trial of the OX40 agonist ivuxolimab. The receptors derive from an adult with an advanced solid tumor such as melanoma, head and neck, liver or kidney cancer. CDR3s include the opening cysteine and the closing phenylalanine or tryptophan. The order of the fields is D gene, V gene, clone size, J gene, CDR3 protein, CDR3 DNA. A D gene is named only where the DNA matches it firmly. Clone size is stated in some rows and not others, as once, few, many or a class when expanded.

>TRBD1|TRBV2|NA|TRBJ2-2
CASRRQGEELFF
TGTGCCAGCAGACGACAGGGTGAGGAGCTGTTTTTT
>NA|TRBV5-1|NA|TRBJ1-5
CASSWEGKDQPQHF
TGCGCCAGCAGCTGGGAGGGAAAGGATCAGCCCCAGCATTTT
>NA|TRBV19|NA|TRBJ1-6
CASTRTVNSPLHF
TGTGCCAGTACAAGGACGGTTAATTCACCCCTCCACTTT
>NA|TRBV5-8|NA|TRBJ1-2
CASIPGLLTNYGYTF
TGTGCCAGCATCCCGGGCCTCCTAACTAACTATGGCTACACCTTC
>NA|TRBV10-3|NA|TRBJ1-1
CAISDTMNTEAFF
TGTGCCATCAGTGACACAATGAACACTGAAGCTTTCTTT
>NA|TRBV11-2|NA|TRBJ2-7
CASSLGQIYEQYF
TGTGCCAGCAGCTTAGGACAAATCTACGAGCAGTACTTC
>NA|TRBV14|NA|TRBJ1-2
CASSRKVGYGYTF
TGTGCCAGCAGCCGGAAGGTGGGATATGGCTACACCTTC
>NA|TRBV5-1|NA|TRBJ2-5
CASSLETADPWETQYF
TGCGCCAGCAGCCTCGAGACGGCGGATCCGTGGGAGACCCAGTACTTC
>NA|TRBV19|NA|TRBJ2-1
CASSLGRPQGEQFF
TGTGCCAGTAGCCTAGGACGTCCCCAGGGTGAGCAGTTCTTC
>TRBD2|TRBV5-1|once|TRBJ2-5
CASRKAGEGETQYF
TGCGCCAGCAGAAAAGCGGGAGAGGGAGAGACCCAGTACTTC
>TRBD2|TRBV30|once|TRBJ2-7
CAWSHAGGSGEQYF
TGTGCCTGGAGTCACGCGGGGGGGTCGGGAGAGCAGTACTTC
>NA|TRBV16|NA|TRBJ1-2
CASSQSFGNYGYTF
TGTGCCAGCAGCCAATCGTTTGGTAACTATGGCTACACCTTC
>TRBD1|TRBV28|NA|TRBJ2-1
CASVTGGVGNEQFF
TGTGCCAGTGTCACAGGGGGCGTGGGCAATGAGCAGTTCTTC
>TRBD1|TRBV10-3|NA|TRBJ2-7
CAISGTDRVDEQYF
TGTGCCATCTCAGGAACCGACAGGGTGGACGAGCAGTACTTC
>TRBD1|TRBV13|NA|TRBJ2-7
CASSSGDRAYEQYF
TGTGCCAGCAGCTCAGGGGACAGGGCCTACGAGCAGTACTTC
>NA|TRBV5-6|NA|TRBJ1-1
CASSFQSTEAFF
TGTGCCAGCAGTTTCCAGTCCACTGAAGCTTTCTTT
>TRBD2|TRBV9|NA|TRBJ2-1
CASSVKAGGYNEQFF
TGTGCCAGCAGCGTCAAGGCGGGGGGATACAATGAGCAGTTCTTC
>NA|TRBV6-5|NA|TRBJ2-7
CASSYSFGDEQYF
TGTGCCAGCAGTTACTCGTTTGGGGACGAGCAGTACTTC
>TRBD2|TRBV14|NA|TRBJ2-7
CASSQEFGTSTSYEQYF
TGTGCCAGCAGCCAAGAATTCGGGACTAGCACATCCTACGAGCAGTACTTC
>NA|TRBV11-2|once|TRBJ1-3
CASSLGLVSGNTIYF
TGTGCCAGCAGCTTAGGCCTGGTCTCTGGAAACACCATATATTTT
>NA|TRBV6-5|NA|TRBJ1-4
CASSDGGINEKLFF
TGTGCCAGCAGCGACGGGGGGATTAATGAAAAACTGTTTTTT
>NA|TRBV19|NA|TRBJ1-5
CASSPPITNQPQHF
TGTGCCAGTAGTCCTCCGATAACCAATCAGCCCCAGCATTTT
>NA|TRBV5-8|NA|TRBJ2-1
CASSALGGRGPGQFF
TGTGCCAGCAGCGCCCTTGGGGGTAGGGGCCCAGGGCAGTTCTTC
>NA|TRBV19|NA|TRBJ1-5
CASSLLSTRGTGQPQHF
TGTGCCAGTAGTCTTTTGTCGACACGGGGGACCGGTCAGCCCCAGCATTTT
>NA|TRBV5-6|NA|TRBJ1-5
CASSLGGGFRQPQHF
TGTGCCAGCAGCTTGGGCGGGGGTTTCAGACAGCCCCAGCATTTT
>TRBD2|TRBV29-1|NA|TRBJ2-1
CSVAGRVHNEQFF
TGCAGCGTCGCAGGGAGGGTACACAATGAGCAGTTCTTC
>NA|TRBV30|NA|TRBJ1-1
CAWTATGGWTEAFF
TGTGCCTGGACCGCAACGGGAGGGTGGACTGAAGCTTTCTTT
>TRBD1|TRBV25-1|NA|TRBJ1-2
CASSERTGYYGYTF
TGTGCCAGCAGTGAGAGGACAGGATACTATGGCTACACCTTC
>TRBD2|TRBV5-1|NA|TRBJ2-1
CASSSKLGEGRSREFF
TGCGCCAGCAGCTCTAAATTGGGGGAGGGCCGTTCTAGAGAGTTCTTC
>TRBD2|TRBV9|NA|TRBJ2-2
CASSSGSPTGELFF
TGTGCCAGCAGTAGCGGGAGCCCCACCGGGGAGCTGTTTTTT
>TRBD2|TRBV15|NA|TRBJ2-7
CATSREAGGLSEQYF
TGTGCCACCAGCAGGGAAGCGGGGGGGCTCTCCGAGCAGTACTTC
>NA|TRBV5-1|NA|TRBJ1-2
CASSLAFRQGINGYTF
TGCGCCAGCAGCTTGGCGTTCAGGCAGGGAATAAATGGCTACACCTTC
>NA|TRBV6-5|NA|TRBJ2-7
CASSELYEQYF
TGTGCCAGCAGTGAACTCTACGAGCAGTACTTC
>NA|TRBV7-2|once|TRBJ2-2
CASSEGGFTGELFF
TGTGCCAGCAGCGAAGGCGGTTTCACCGGGGAGCTGTTTTTT
>NA|TRBV5-6|NA|TRBJ1-2
CASSSDNYGYTF
TGTGCCAGCAGCTCAGATAACTATGGCTACACCTTC
>NA|TRBV19|NA|TRBJ1-2
CASGLIYGYTF
TGTGCCAGCGGACTCATTTATGGCTACACCTTC
>NA|TRBV5-1|NA|TRBJ1-4
CASSGTGTDFEKLFF
TGCGCCAGCAGCGGGACCGGGACCGACTTCGAAAAACTGTTTTTT
>NA|TRBV2|NA|TRBJ1-3
CASSERRTTIYF
TGTGCCAGCAGTGAGCGACGCACCACCATATATTTT
>NA|TRBV7-9|NA|TRBJ2-7
CASSLQSYEQYF
TGTGCCAGCAGCTTACAATCCTACGAGCAGTACTTC
>TRBD1|TRBV5-1|once|TRBJ1-1
CASSLDRGGKNTEAFF
TGCGCCAGCAGCTTGGACAGGGGCGGGAAGAACACTGAAGCTTTCTTT
>NA|TRBV27|NA|TRBJ2-7
CASSFVGWSEQYF
TGTGCCAGCAGTTTTGTAGGGTGGTCCGAGCAGTACTTC
>TRBD1|TRBV18|NA|TRBJ2-3
CASSPRDRGTDTQYF
TGTGCCAGCTCACCCCGGGACAGGGGCACAGATACGCAGTATTTT
>NA|TRBV5-4|NA|TRBJ2-2
CASSSGLTNTGELFF
TGTGCCAGCAGCAGCGGACTCACGAACACCGGGGAGCTGTTTTTT
>NA|TRBV5-6|NA|TRBJ1-4
CASSLAGQRDEKLFF
TGTGCCAGCAGCTTGGCAGGACAGAGAGATGAAAAACTGTTTTTT
>NA|TRBV19|NA|TRBJ1-4
CASSTGGVANEKLFF
TGTGCCAGTAGTACAGGCGGCGTGGCTAATGAAAAACTGTTTTTT
>TRBD2|TRBV7-9|NA|TRBJ2-1
CASSLPLSSGGRNNEQFF
TGTGCCAGCAGCTTACCGCTGTCTAGCGGGGGGAGAAACAATGAGCAGTTCTTC
>TRBD2|TRBV5-1|NA|TRBJ2-7
CASSLGGRSGEQYF
TGCGCCAGCAGCTTAGGCGGGAGGTCCGGCGAGCAGTACTTC
>NA|TRBV9|NA|TRBJ2-5
CASSVEAQGTQYF
TGTGCCAGCAGCGTAGAGGCCCAGGGGACCCAGTACTTC